Listed here are 27 T cell receptor beta chains from one sample, sequenced in a study of PD-L1 blockade in urothelial cancer. Sequencing used immunoSEQ multiplex PCR; TCRdb keeps in-frame clones, though not all of them. The sample has 130,000 or so clones, around 85% seen once. The time point is: pretreatment peripheral blood. The sequenced sample was PBMCs, obtained around atezolizumab (anti-PD-L1) treatment. These receptor sequences come from a man aged 50 or older with urothelial cancer.

The J gene is TRBJ2-7, the V gene TRBV5-6, with 8 bases identical to TRBD2. The junction had 7 bases not matched to a gene; V was cut back by 2 bases and J by 3 bases. The CDR3 has 15 residues. In germline, CDR1 is SGHDT, CDR2 YYEEEE. The CDR3 bases are TGTGCCAGCAGCTTAGTTAGCGGGATTAGCTACGAGCAGTACTTC. Residues: CASSLVSGISYEQYF. The full variable domain, in which reference TRBV5-6 and TRBJ2-7 provide the parts outside the CDR3, is DAGVTQSPTHLIKTRGQQVTLRCSPKSGHDTVSWYQQALGQGPQFIFQYYEEEERQRGNFPDRFSGHQFPNYSSELNVNALLLGDSALYLCASSLVSGISYEQYFGPGTRLTVT.

This sequence joins TRBV19 and TRBJ2-3; 7 bases are shared with TRBD2. V lost 9 bases and J lost 0; bases outside the gene matches: 9. Germline V gene lookup returns CDR1 LNHDA and CDR2 SQIVND (reference sequence). This CDR3 region has 15 residues. In DNA, the CDR3 is TGTGCCAGCTCCCTGGGACTAATCAGCACAGATACGCAGTATTTT. Its translation: CASSLGLISTDTQYF.

The chain joins TRBV12-2 to TRBJ1-4. TRBV12-2 is a recognized pseudogene. CDR3 size: 16 residues. This CDR3 is CASRLAFPVSREKLFF. DNA of the CDR3: TGTGCAAGTCGCTTAGCCTTCCCGGTCTCGCGCGAAAAACTGTTTTTT.

The rearrangement joins TRBV10-1 to TRBJ2-7; maybe TRBD2 (5 bases). This CDR3 has 15 amino acids. V shed 0 bases and J shed 3 bases, with 12 bases lying between them. In germline, CDR1 is WNHNN, CDR2 SYGVQD (reference sequence). The CDR3 is CASSESKERSYEQYF. CDR3 bases: TGCGCCAGCAGTGAGTCGAAGGAGCGGAGCTACGAGCAGTACTTC.

V usage is TRBV9 and J usage is TRBJ1-5, with D tentatively TRBD1 (6 bases). V lost 3 bases, J lost 3 bases, and 16 bases lay in between. This CDR3 contains 16 residues. Per the germline V gene, CDR1 is SGDLS and CDR2 is YYNGEE. The CDR3: CASSEGQGSFNQPQHF. DNA of the CDR3: TGTGCCAGCAGCGAGGGGCAGGGGTCATTCAATCAGCCCCAGCATTTT.

The genes are TRBV2 and TRBJ2-3; TRBD2 is a possible D gene (5 bases). CDR3 length: 13 amino acids. Looked up from germline, CDR1 is SNHLY and CDR2 is FYNNEI. Deletions cut 6 bases from V and 0 bases from J, with 7 bases between. The CDR3 sequence: CASRSGSTDTQYF. Written as DNA, the CDR3 is TGTGCCAGCAGAAGCGGTAGCACAGATACGCAGTATTTT.

For the CDR3, the DNA is TGTGCCAGCAGTCCGACAGGACAGGGGGCCACAAAACTGTTTTTT. Its translation is CASSPTGQGATKLFF. This chain connects TRBV9 to TRBJ1-4; 11 bases line up with TRBD1. V lost 5 bases to trimming and J lost 10 bases; unmatched junction nucleotides: 10. Germline V CDR1 and CDR2: SGDLS, YYNGEE. The CDR3 is 15 amino acids. Full variable domain (missing parts from reference TRBV9 and TRBJ1-4): DSGVTQTPKHLITATGQRVTLRCSPRSGDLSVYWYQQSLDQGLQFLIQYYNGEERAKGNILERFSAQQFPDLHSELNLSSLELGDSALYFCASSPTGQGATKLFFGSGTQLSVL.

The chain has TRBV30 and TRBJ2-3, with D perhaps matching TRBD2 (6 bases). The CDR3 is made up of 15 amino acids. Germline V CDR1 and CDR2: GTSNPN, SVGIG (reference sequence). V dropped 3 bases and J dropped 0 bases, with 13 bases sitting between them. CDR3 coding DNA: TGTGCCTGGAGCACAGCGGGCCTCAGCACAGATACGCAGTATTTT. Translated: CAWSTAGLSTDTQYF.

The chain has TRBV28 and TRBJ2-7; 9 positions match TRBD2. The V segment lost 8 bases and the J segment 6 bases; nucleotides outside the gene matches: 14. In germline, CDR1 is MDHEN, CDR2 SYDVKM. This CDR3 has 15 amino acids. The CDR3 DNA reads TGTGCCAGCCACGGGGGCGGCGGGAGGGCCGGCGAGCAGTACTTC. It encodes CASHGGGGRAGEQYF.

The CDR3 region has the DNA TGTGCCAGCAGCAAAGCTAAAGGATCCACTAACCCCTTCTATTACACAGATACGCAGTATTTT. Its translation: CASSKAKGSTNPFYYTDTQYF. V and J are TRBV21-1 and TRBJ2-3; the DNA was not used to check the table's D call, TRBD2. TRBV21-1 is an annotated pseudogene. The CDR3 is 21 amino acids.

This chain uses TRBV7-2 with TRBJ2-3, with 8 bases aligning to TRBD2. CDR3 length equals 15 residues. Germline assignment: CDR1 SGHTA and CDR2 FQGNSA. Trimming removed 2 bases from V and 5 bases from J; junction bases left unmatched: 6. The CDR3 nucleotides are TGTGCCAGCAGCTTAATTGGCGGGAGGATAGATACGCAGTATTTT. This gives the protein CASSLIGGRIDTQYF.

V usage is TRBV9 and J usage is TRBJ1-2; 9 nucleotides match TRBD1. CDR1 is SGDLS, CDR2 YYNGEE, per germline. Unmatched junction bases numbered 4, after V lost 4 bases and J lost 6 bases. This CDR3 region has 13 residues. CDR3 loop: CASSLRTGDGYTF. CDR3 bases: TGTGCCAGCAGCTTGAGGACAGGGGATGGCTACACCTTC.

The genes are TRBV2 and TRBJ2-3; D might be TRBD2 (5 bases). The germline V gene has CDR1 SNHLY and CDR2 FYNNEI. This CDR3 region has 11 residues. The germline V and J ends were trimmed by 6 bases and 7 bases, with 8 bases remaining between them. CDR3 DNA sequence: TGTGCCAGCAGAGCCGGGAATACGCAGTATTTT. This sequence encodes CASRAGNTQYF.

The chain has TRBV2 and TRBJ2-1; 7 bases fit TRBD1. Germline CDR1 is SNHLY and CDR2 is FYNNEI. With 6 bases clipped from V and 6 bases from J, the junction kept 5 bases outside the gene matches. The CDR3 runs to 13 residues. CDR3 residues: CASSRDSSNEQFF. CDR3 DNA: TGTGCCAGCAGCCGGGACAGCTCCAATGAGCAGTTCTTC.

This clone was seen only once. The V gene is TRBV7-6, the J gene TRBJ2-1; 11 positions agree with TRBD2. Germline V gene lookup returns CDR1 SGHVS and CDR2 FNYEAQ. The CDR3 consists of 16 residues. Trimming cost V 5 bases and J 5 bases; bases outside gene matches: 8. The CDR3 coding sequence is TGTGCCAGCAGCGTCAAGACTAGCGGGACTAACAATGAGCAGTTCTTC. This encodes CASSVKTSGTNNEQFF.

The J gene is TRBJ1-3, the V gene TRBV28; D is unresolved. The germline gives CDR1 MDHEN, CDR2 SYDVKM. The V gene lost 5 bases and the J gene lost 0 bases, with 14 bases spanning the gap. The CDR3 runs to 16 residues. CDR3 nucleotide sequence: TGTGCCAGCAGTCTCCATGCGGGTCCCTCTGGAAACACCATATATTTT. Translated, it gives CASSLHAGPSGNTIYF.

V gene TRBV6-5 combines with J gene TRBJ2-7; D is possibly TRBD2 (6 bases). The CDR3 has 14 amino acids. V lost 4 bases and J 4 bases, leaving 14 bases between the germline ends. The germline V gene has CDR1 MNHEY and CDR2 SVGAGI. Here the CDR3 reads CASSSAGWSYEQYF. In nucleotides, the CDR3 is TGTGCCAGCAGTTCCGCGGGGTGGAGTTACGAGCAGTACTTC.

The CDR3 spells CASSSSLGGSSTDTQYF. The DNA of the CDR3 is TGCGCCAGCAGCTCTTCGTTAGGGGGCTCGAGCACAGATACGCAGTATTTT. The chain employs TRBV5-1 and TRBJ2-3; 7 bases align to TRBD1. CDR1 is SGHRS, CDR2 YFSETQ, per germline. Germline trimming cut 3 bases from V and 0 bases from J; bases unmatched to any gene: 10. The CDR3 spans 17 residues. The full variable domain, in which reference TRBV5-1 and TRBJ2-3 provide the parts outside the CDR3, is KAGVTQTPRYLIKTRGQQVTLSCSPISGHRSVSWYQQTPGQGLQFLFEYFSETQRNKGNFPGRFSGRQFSNSRSEMNVSTLELGDSALYLCASSSSLGGSSTDTQYFGPGTRLTVL.

The chain links TRBV5-1 to TRBJ2-2; 9 bases line up with TRBD1. CDR1 is SGHRS and CDR2 is YFSETQ in the germline V gene. The CDR3 spans 16 residues. The V gene end was trimmed by 4 bases and the J gene end by 6 bases; junction bases not matched to a gene: 10. Here the CDR3 reads CASSPTGGTGPGELFF. CDR3 bases: TGCGCCAGCAGCCCGACGGGCGGGACAGGGCCCGGGGAGCTGTTTTTT.

The rearrangement links TRBV7-9 to TRBJ1-1; 7 bases map to TRBD1. Unmatched junction bases numbered 3, after V lost 6 bases and J lost 2 bases. Germline loops: CDR1 SEHNR, CDR2 FQNEAQ (reference sequence). The CDR3 has 13 amino acids. CDR3 residues: CASRYRGNTEAFF. The CDR3 DNA is TGTGCCAGCAGATACAGGGGAAACACTGAAGCTTTCTTT.

The J gene is TRBJ2-1, the V gene TRBV27; D is perhaps TRBD2 (8 bases). Trimming shortened V by 5 bases and J by 1 base, and 27 bases separated the two germline ends. Per the germline V gene, CDR1 is MNHEY and CDR2 is SMNVEV (reference sequence). This CDR3 is 20 amino acids long. The CDR3 nucleotides are TGTGCCAGCAGTGACACAGGGGTCTTGATTAGCGGGATTTCCTACAATGAGCAGTTCTTC. Translated, it gives CASSDTGVLISGISYNEQFF.

This clone appeared a few times. The J gene is TRBJ1-6, the V gene TRBV28; D is undetermined. This CDR3 spans 15 amino acids. Trimming took off 11 bases at V and 8 bases at J, with 22 bases between the two ends. CDR1 and CDR2 (germline): MDHEN, SYDVKM. The CDR3 region is CASTSIGHGDSPLHF. The CDR3 nucleotides are TGTGCCTCCACCTCCATCGGGCACGGGGATTCACCCCTCCACTTT.

The chain is built from TRBV6-1 and TRBJ1-2, with D unresolved. The CDR3 runs to 12 residues. The V gene's germline CDR1 is MNHNS and CDR2 SASEGT. V was pared by 3 bases and J by 4 bases, with 6 bases between. CDR3 sequence: CASSDRSYGYTF. The DNA of the CDR3 is TGTGCCAGCAGTGACAGGTCCTATGGCTACACCTTC.

CDR3 in amino acids: CASSRGIGPGELFF. CDR3 DNA: TGTGCCAGTTCGAGAGGGATCGGGCCCGGGGAGCTGTTTTTT. This chain links TRBV6-5 with TRBJ2-2; maybe TRBD2 (5 bases). CDR1 is MNHEY, CDR2 SVGAGI, per germline. The CDR3 contains 14 residues. V lost 9 bases to trimming and J lost 6 bases, with 17 bases between them.

V is TRBV25-1 and J is TRBJ2-7; D may be TRBD1 (6 bases). This CDR3 contains 15 residues. CDR1 and CDR2 (germline): MGHDK, SYGVNS. The germline V and J ends were trimmed by 2 bases and 0 bases, with 11 bases remaining between them. Written as DNA, the CDR3 is TGTGCCAGCAGTGAAGGGCAGGGGTACTCCTACGAGCAGTACTTC. Encoded protein: CASSEGQGYSYEQYF.

V and J are TRBV5-1 and TRBJ2-1; the match to TRBD1 covers 7 bases. CDR1 SGHRS and CDR2 YFSETQ come from the germline V gene. This CDR3 has 15 amino acids. The ends lost 0 bases at V and 4 bases at J; junction bases unmatched: 4. For the CDR3, the DNA is TGCGCCAGCAGCTTGGGAGGACAGGTTTACAATGAGCAGTTCTTC. Protein product: CASSLGGQVYNEQFF.

With regard to this clone: This sample includes further DNA sequences coding for the same CDR3. The genes are TRBV19 and TRBJ2-7; 7 bases are shared with TRBD1. CDR1 and CDR2 (germline): LNHDA, SQIVND (reference sequence). The CDR3 has 14 amino acids. The J segment lost 3 bases and the V segment lost 3 bases, leaving 5 bases of the junction unmatched. The CDR3 spells CASSIPGQLYEQYF. The CDR3, as DNA: TGTGCCAGTAGTATCCCGGGACAGCTCTACGAGCAGTACTTC. Together with reference TRBV19 and TRBJ2-7, the CDR3 gives the full variable domain: DGGITQSPKYLFRKEGQNVTLSCEQNLNHDAMYWYRQDPGQGLRLIYYSQIVNDFQKGDIAEGYSVSREKKESFPLTVTSAQKNPTAFYLCASSIPGQLYEQYFGPGTRLTVT.